The entry below gives a single T cell receptor (beta chain) sequence along with its context. The data stem from a study of blood T cell repertoires in COVID-19. Germline lookup yields CDR1 MNHNY and CDR2 SVGAGI (reference sequence). The CDR3 contains 14 residues. Trimming took off 2 bases at V and 10 bases at J, with 17 bases between the two ends. Sequencing used immunoSEQ multiplex PCR; TCRdb keeps in-frame clones, though not all of them. The profile covers about 380,000 clones, with 88% appearing a single time and more than 1% taken by the ten largest. The TCR sequence derives from a woman younger than 35 who had recovered from COVID-19. This chain joins TRBV6-6 and TRBJ1-2; possibly TRBD1 for D (6 bases). The specimen sequenced was PBMCs or T cells enriched from blood (not recorded which). CDR3: CASSYMLEQGLYTF. The CDR3 DNA is TGTGCCAGCAGTTACATGCTCGAACAGGGCCTCTACACCTTC.